The 8 T cell receptor beta chains presented below share a single source sample, sequenced in a study of blood T cell repertoires in COVID-19. The method was immunoSEQ multiplex PCR; TCRdb's version includes in-frame clones alone and lacks a portion of them. The sample contains about 390,000 clones, about 87% of which appear only once. The sequenced sample consisted of peripheral blood. The receptors originated from a woman aged 60 to 75 with COVID-19, enrolled during active disease.

The chain uses TRBV12-3 or TRBV12-4 and TRBJ2-1; TRBD2 is a possible D gene (5 bases). CDR3 size: 13 residues. The V and J ends lost 0 bases and 12 bases respectively, with 12 bases between them. CDR3 sequence (DNA): TGTGCCAGCAGTTTAGCGCCGGCGGGCTGGCAGTTCTTC. This encodes CASSLAPAGWQFF.

The chain is built from TRBV4-2 and TRBJ1-2; perhaps TRBD1 as D (6 bases). CDR3 length: 15 amino acids. Trimming shortened V by 0 bases and J by 8 bases, and 16 bases separated the two germline ends. Germline V gene lookup returns CDR1 LGHNA and CDR2 YNFKEQ. The CDR3 DNA is TGTGCCAGCAGCCAAGACACAGGGAGGGTTAAGGGCTACACCTTC. Translated, it gives CASSQDTGRVKGYTF.

This clone was observed a handful of times. The gene calls are TRBV7-3 and TRBJ2-3; D is ambiguous. The V gene's germline CDR1 is SGHTA and CDR2 FQGTGA. Trimming left V 0 bases short and J 6 bases short, with 4 bases between. This CDR3 comprises 12 residues. CDR3 coding DNA: TGTGCCAGCAGCTTAACAGAGGATACGCAGTATTTT. This gives the protein CASSLTEDTQYF.

The chain joins TRBV19 to TRBJ1-1; D might be TRBD1 (5 bases). V lost 4 bases and J 3 bases, leaving 12 bases between the germline ends. The CDR3 is 14 amino acids. Per germline, CDR1 LNHDA and CDR2 SQIVND (reference sequence). CDR3 bases: TGTGCCAGTAGTAGTAGATGGGGGGACACTGAAGCTTTCTTT. Translated: CASSSRWGDTEAFF. The full variable domain, with the rest looked up from reference TRBV19 and TRBJ1-1, is DGGITQSPKYLFRKEGQNVTLSCEQNLNHDAMYWYRQDPGQGLRLIYYSQIVNDFQKGDIAEGYSVSREKKESFPLTVTSAQKNPTAFYLCASSSRWGDTEAFFGQGTRLTVV.

A word on this clone: Other DNA sequences of this sample code for an identical CDR3. The J gene is TRBJ2-1, the V gene TRBV20-1, with D perhaps matching TRBD1 (6 bases). The CDR3 runs to 11 residues. V was trimmed by 4 bases and J by 10 bases, leaving 11 bases between them. Germline CDR1 and CDR2: DFQATT and SNEGSKA (reference sequence). The CDR3, as DNA: TGCAGTGCTAACAGGGTGAGGGAGCAGTTCTTC. Translating gives CSANRVREQFF.

The V gene is TRBV27, the J gene TRBJ1-6, with 7 bases matching TRBD1. The V gene's germline CDR1 is MNHEY and CDR2 SMNVEV (reference sequence). Trimming took 7 bases from V and 2 from J; bases not matched to a gene: 5. The CDR3 contains 15 residues. CDR3 loop: CASTSDRTYNSPLHF. CDR3 coding DNA: TGTGCCAGCACCTCGGACAGGACCTATAATTCACCCCTCCACTTT.

V gene TRBV7-9 combines with J gene TRBJ2-7, with 8 nucleotides matching TRBD1. V dropped 5 bases and J dropped 9; count of bases not matched to a gene: 12. The germline V gene encodes CDR1 SEHNR and CDR2 FQNEAQ (reference sequence). CDR3 size: 14 residues. The CDR3 here is CASSPDRALPWQYF. In DNA form, the CDR3 reads TGTGCCAGCAGCCCGGACAGGGCCCTCCCTTGGCAGTACTTC.

This rearrangement joins TRBV6-5 to TRBJ1-1, with D perhaps TRBD1 (6 bases). The CDR3 extends over 13 amino acids. Trimming removed 5 bases at V and 1 base at J, with 8 bases between. Germline CDR1 reads MNHEY; CDR2 reads SVGAGI. In DNA, the CDR3 is TGTGCCAGCAGTCAGGGACAGAACACTGAAGCTTTCTTT. Translation: CASSQGQNTEAFF.